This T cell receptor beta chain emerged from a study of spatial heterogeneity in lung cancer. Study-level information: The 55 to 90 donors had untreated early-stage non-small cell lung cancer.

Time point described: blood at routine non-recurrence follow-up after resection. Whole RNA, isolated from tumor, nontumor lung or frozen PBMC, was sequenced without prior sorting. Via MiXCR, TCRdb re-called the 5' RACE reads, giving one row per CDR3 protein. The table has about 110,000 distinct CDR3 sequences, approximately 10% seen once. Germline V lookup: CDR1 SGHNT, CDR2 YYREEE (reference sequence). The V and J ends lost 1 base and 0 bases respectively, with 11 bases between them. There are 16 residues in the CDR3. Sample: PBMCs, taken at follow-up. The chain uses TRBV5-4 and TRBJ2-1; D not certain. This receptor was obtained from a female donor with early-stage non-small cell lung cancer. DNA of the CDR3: TGTGCCAGCAGCTTGATGGCGTCCCGCTCCTACAATGAGCAGTTCTTC. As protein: CASSLMASRSYNEQFF. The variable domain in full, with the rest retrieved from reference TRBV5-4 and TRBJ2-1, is ETGVTQSPTHLIKTRGQQVTLRCSSQSGHNTVSWYQQALGQGPQFIFQYYREEENGRGNFPPRFSGLQFPNYSSELNVNALELDDSALYLCASSLMASRSYNEQFFGPGTRLTVL.